A selection of T cell receptor beta chains follows, all from one sample in a study of blood T cell repertoires in COVID-19. The table came from immunoSEQ multiplex PCR; TCRdb's copy has only in-frame clones and leaves some out. The sample records about 220,000 clones, 82% being singletons. The sample consisted of peripheral blood. These receptors all come from a woman older than 75 with acute or convalescent COVID-19. Both conserved end residues are part of each CDR3. A D gene is named only where the DNA matches it firmly. Expanded clones are given a class, and other clones once, few, many or no size at all.

d_call	clone_size	v_call	j_call	cdr3_aa	cdr3_nt
TRBD1	-	TRBV5-6	TRBJ1-5	CASSKGQGALFQPQHF	TGTGCCAGCAGCAAGGGACAGGGGGCGCTTTTTCAGCCCCAGCATTTT
-	-	TRBV11-3	TRBJ1-1	CASSLGQASTEAFF	TGTGCCAGCAGCTTAGGGCAGGCGAGCACTGAAGCTTTCTTT
TRBD1	-	TRBV11-1	TRBJ1-1	CASATGLNTEAFF	TGTGCCAGTGCGACAGGGTTGAACACTGAAGCTTTCTTT
TRBD1	-	TRBV7-3	TRBJ2-1	CASSQKGDRAEYEQFF	TGTGCCAGCAGCCAAAAGGGGGACAGGGCGGAGTATGAGCAGTTCTTC
-	-	TRBV20-1	TRBJ1-6	CSASLVVEDSPLHF	TGCAGTGCTAGTCTAGTAGTGGAGGATTCACCCCTCCACTTT
-	once	TRBV7-9	TRBJ1-5	CASSLGQGGQPQHF	TGTGCCAGCAGCCTCGGGCAGGGAGGTCAGCCCCAGCATTTT
-	-	TRBV5-6	TRBJ1-1	CASSLLRGNTEAFF	TGTGCCAGCAGCTTGTTGAGAGGGAACACTGAAGCTTTCTTT
TRBD2	-	TRBV6-2/TRBV6-3	TRBJ2-1	CASSGTSGGTYNEQFF	TGTGCCAGCAGCGGGACTAGCGGGGGGACCTACAATGAGCAGTTCTTC
TRBD2	-	TRBV9	TRBJ2-7	CASSVRPAGASEQYF	TGTGCCAGCAGCGTACGTCCAGCGGGGGCAAGTGAGCAGTACTTC
-	-	TRBV28	TRBJ1-2	CASWTEGWRYGYTF	TGTGCCAGCTGGACAGAGGGGTGGAGGTATGGCTACACCTTC
-	-	TRBV3-1/TRBV3-2	TRBJ1-1	CASSQQGLDTEAFF	TGTGCCAGCAGCCAACAGGGGCTGGACACTGAAGCTTTCTTT
-	-	TRBV9	TRBJ1-5	CASSARGDQPQHF	TGTGCCAGCAGCGCCAGGGGTGATCAGCCCCAGCATTTT
TRBD1	-	TRBV28	TRBJ2-5	CASREGQGGWETQYF	TGTGCCAGCAGAGAGGGACAGGGAGGTTGGGAGACCCAGTACTTC
TRBD1	-	TRBV6-2/TRBV6-3	TRBJ1-5	CASSYGGGQGHQPQHF	TGTGCCAGCAGTTACGGTGGTGGACAGGGGCATCAGCCCCAGCATTTT
-	-	TRBV5-6	TRBJ2-7	CASSLVAESGGSRYEQYF	TGTGCCAGCAGCTTGGTGGCAGAGAGTGGTGGGAGTAGGTACGAGCAGTACTTC
-	-	TRBV28	TRBJ2-6	CASSLNLKQSSGANVLTF	TGTGCCAGCAGTCTAAACCTAAAACAGAGCTCTGGGGCCAACGTCCTGACTTTC
TRBD1	-	TRBV9	TRBJ1-1	CASSALGQFYSPNTEAFF	TGTGCCAGCAGCGCCCTGGGACAGTTTTATAGTCCTAACACTGAAGCTTTCTTT
TRBD2	-	TRBV19	TRBJ2-5	CASSTSGGAEETQYF	TGTGCCAGTAGTACTAGCGGGGGGGCTGAAGAGACCCAGTACTTC
-	-	TRBV6-1	TRBJ2-1	CASRTGLLYNEQFF	TGTGCCAGCAGGACGGGACTCCTGTACAATGAGCAGTTCTTC
TRBD2	-	TRBV10-3	TRBJ2-7	CATRLAGSSYEQYF	TGTGCCACCCGACTAGCGGGTTCCTCCTACGAGCAGTACTTC
-	-	TRBV30	TRBJ1-1	CAWSVGGGGTEAFF	TGTGCCTGGAGTGTTGGAGGGGGGGGCACTGAAGCTTTCTTT
-	-	TRBV6-1	TRBJ1-2	CASSEPVYYGYTF	TGTGCCAGCAGTGAACCCGTTTACTATGGCTACACCTTC
TRBD1	-	TRBV5-1	TRBJ2-6	CASSPGQGTFSGANVLTF	TGCGCCAGCAGCCCTGGACAGGGGACTTTCTCTGGGGCCAACGTCCTGACTTTC
TRBD1	-	TRBV19	TRBJ1-2	CASSLRQGGYTF	TGTGCCAGTAGTCTCCGACAGGGAGGCTACACCTTC
TRBD2	-	TRBV28	TRBJ2-1	CASSPGGGNFNEQFF	TGTGCCAGCAGTCCTGGCGGGGGGAACTTCAATGAGCAGTTCTTC
TRBD2	-	TRBV6-2/TRBV6-3	TRBJ2-1	CASSNLSPREGGNEQFF	TGTGCCAGCAGCAACCTCTCGCCTCGGGAGGGCGGGAATGAGCAGTTCTTC
TRBD2	-	TRBV5-8	TRBJ2-3	CASSWVGGVADTQYF	TGTGCCAGCAGCTGGGTCGGGGGGGTGGCAGATACGCAGTATTTT
TRBD1	-	TRBV18	TRBJ2-7	CASSPLDRGLNEQYF	TGTGCCAGCTCACCTCTTGACAGGGGTTTAAACGAGCAGTACTTC
-	-	TRBV18	TRBJ1-6	CASSQSTADNSPLHF	TGTGCCAGCTCACAATCGACAGCTGATAATTCACCCCTCCACTTT
TRBD1	-	TRBV3-1/TRBV3-2	TRBJ1-6	CASSQGTGGARNSPLHF	TGTGCCAGCAGCCAAGGGACAGGGGGCGCACGGAATTCACCCCTCCACTTT
-	-	TRBV11-2	TRBJ1-1	CASSLVRDTEAFF	TGTGCCAGCAGCCTAGTTCGGGACACTGAAGCTTTCTTT
-	-	TRBV7-2	TRBJ2-3	CASSLGWLGRVSTDTQYF	TGTGCCAGCAGCTTAGGTTGGTTGGGCAGGGTAAGCACAGATACGCAGTATTTT
-	-	TRBV5-6	TRBJ1-2	CASSPTGFNYGYTF	TGTGCCAGCAGCCCGACGGGATTTAACTATGGCTACACCTTC
TRBD2	-	TRBV5-1	TRBJ2-1	CASSLEVGGGGAHEQFF	TGCGCCAGCAGCTTGGAAGTGGGCGGCGGGGGGGCGCATGAGCAGTTCTTC
-	-	TRBV9	TRBJ1-3	CASSPSGSGNTIYF	TGTGCCAGCAGCCCTTCAGGCTCTGGAAACACCATATATTTT
-	-	TRBV11-2	TRBJ2-3	CASSFARDTQYF	TGTGCCAGCAGCTTCGCTAGAGATACGCAGTATTTT
-	-	TRBV2	TRBJ1-3	CASSEIGVWAGNTIYF	TGTGCCAGCAGTGAAATCGGGGTTTGGGCTGGAAACACCATATATTTT
-	once	TRBV3-1/TRBV3-2	TRBJ2-7	CASSQGQQGYYEQYF	TGTGCCAGCAGCCAAGGACAACAGGGATACTACGAGCAGTACTTC
TRBD1	-	TRBV4-2	TRBJ1-2	CASSQEQGLSYGYTF	TGTGCCAGCAGCCAAGAACAGGGGTTAAGCTATGGCTACACCTTC
-	few	TRBV6-5	TRBJ1-5	CASRGTQGNQPQHF	TGTGCCAGCAGGGGGACTCAGGGCAATCAGCCCCAGCATTTT
TRBD1	few	TRBV15	TRBJ1-2	CATSRRLTGGDGYTF	TGTGCCACCAGCAGGCGCCTGACAGGGGGCGATGGCTACACCTTC
-	-	TRBV6-5	TRBJ2-3	CASRTGNTDTQYF	TGTGCCAGCAGAACAGGAAACACAGATACGCAGTATTTT
-	-	TRBV9	TRBJ2-3	CASSVGQPSTDTQYF	TGTGCCAGCAGCGTAGGACAGCCCAGCACAGATACGCAGTATTTT
TRBD1	-	TRBV6-5	TRBJ1-5	CASRGQGDVPQHF	TGTGCCAGCAGAGGACAGGGCGATGTCCCCCAGCATTTT
TRBD2	-	TRBV3-1/TRBV3-2	TRBJ2-3	CASSSRTSGGYTSTDTQYF	TGTGCCAGCAGCTCGCGGACTAGCGGAGGATATACTAGCACAGATACGCAGTATTTT
TRBD1	-	TRBV7-2	TRBJ1-5	CASSSQGDQPQHF	TGTGCCAGCAGCTCTCAGGGGGATCAGCCCCAGCATTTT
-	-	TRBV20-1	TRBJ2-2	CSASSGLRTGELFF	TGCAGTGCTAGTTCAGGGCTCCGCACCGGGGAGCTGTTTTTT
-	-	TRBV29-1	TRBJ2-7	CSVRQGANEQYF	TGCAGCGTTAGGCAGGGCGCTAACGAGCAGTACTTC
-	few	TRBV27	TRBJ1-4	CASSGAGSANEKLFF	TGTGCCAGCAGCGGCGCGGGGTCGGCTAATGAAAAACTGTTTTTT
-	-	TRBV5-1	TRBJ2-5	CASSSGQMETQYF	TGCGCCAGCAGCTCGGGACAAATGGAGACCCAGTACTTC
-	-	TRBV2	TRBJ2-5	CARTVLETQYF	TGTGCCAGGACAGTTTTAGAGACCCAGTACTTC
-	-	TRBV19	TRBJ1-1	CASSIQGGRDTEAFF	TGTGCCAGTAGTATCCAGGGCGGTAGGGACACTGAAGCTTTCTTT
TRBD1	-	TRBV7-9	TRBJ1-6	CASSPGQGAINSPLHF	TGTGCCAGCAGCCCGGGACAGGGGGCGATTAATTCACCCCTCCACTTT
TRBD1	-	TRBV12-5	TRBJ2-3	CASGLVLKDREKSTDTQYF	TGTGCTAGTGGTTTGGTACTAAAGGACAGGGAAAAAAGCACAGATACGCAGTATTTT
-	-	TRBV4-3	TRBJ2-3	CASSQVLGGRTDTQYF	TGCGCCAGCAGCCAGGTATTAGGGGGACGCACAGATACGCAGTATTTT
-	-	TRBV30	TRBJ1-2	CAWSVPGTYGYTF	TGTGCCTGGAGTGTACCTGGGACATATGGCTACACCTTC
-	-	TRBV5-8	TRBJ1-6	CASSLGSGSNSPLHF	TGTGCCAGCAGCTTGGGATCGGGGAGTAATTCACCCCTCCACTTT